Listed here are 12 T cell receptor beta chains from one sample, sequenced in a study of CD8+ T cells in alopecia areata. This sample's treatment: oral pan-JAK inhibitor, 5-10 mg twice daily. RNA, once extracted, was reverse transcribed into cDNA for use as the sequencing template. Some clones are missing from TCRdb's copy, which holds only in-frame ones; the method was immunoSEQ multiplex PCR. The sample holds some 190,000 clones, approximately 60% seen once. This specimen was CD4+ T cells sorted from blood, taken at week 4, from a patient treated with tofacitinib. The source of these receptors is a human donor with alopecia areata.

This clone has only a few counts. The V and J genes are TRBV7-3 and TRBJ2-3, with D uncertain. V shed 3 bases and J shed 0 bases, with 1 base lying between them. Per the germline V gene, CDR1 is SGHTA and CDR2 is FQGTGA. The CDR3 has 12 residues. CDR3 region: CASSFSTDTQYF. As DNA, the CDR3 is TGTGCCAGCAGCTTTAGCACAGATACGCAGTATTTT.

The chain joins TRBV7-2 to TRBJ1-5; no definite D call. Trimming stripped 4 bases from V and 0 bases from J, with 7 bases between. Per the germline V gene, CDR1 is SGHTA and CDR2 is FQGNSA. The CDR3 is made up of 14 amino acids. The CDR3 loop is CASSSHLSNQPQHF. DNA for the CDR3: TGTGCCAGCAGCTCACACCTTAGCAATCAGCCCCAGCATTTT.

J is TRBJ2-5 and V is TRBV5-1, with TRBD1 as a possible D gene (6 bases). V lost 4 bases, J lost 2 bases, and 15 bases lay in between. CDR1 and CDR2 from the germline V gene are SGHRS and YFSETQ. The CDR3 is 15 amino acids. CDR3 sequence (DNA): TGCGCCAGCAGCCCCAACCAGGGGCGGCAAGAGACCCAGTACTTC. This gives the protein CASSPNQGRQETQYF. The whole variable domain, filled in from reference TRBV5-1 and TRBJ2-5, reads KAGVTQTPRYLIKTRGQQVTLSCSPISGHRSVSWYQQTPGQGLQFLFEYFSETQRNKGNFPGRFSGRQFSNSRSEMNVSTLELGDSALYLCASSPNQGRQETQYFGPGTRLLVL.

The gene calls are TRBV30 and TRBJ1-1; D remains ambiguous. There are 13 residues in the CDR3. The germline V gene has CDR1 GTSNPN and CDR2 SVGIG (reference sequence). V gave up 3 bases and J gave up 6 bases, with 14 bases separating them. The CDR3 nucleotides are TGTGCCTGGAGCCTCTCCCCGACTGCTGAAGCTTTCTTT. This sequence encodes CAWSLSPTAEAFF.

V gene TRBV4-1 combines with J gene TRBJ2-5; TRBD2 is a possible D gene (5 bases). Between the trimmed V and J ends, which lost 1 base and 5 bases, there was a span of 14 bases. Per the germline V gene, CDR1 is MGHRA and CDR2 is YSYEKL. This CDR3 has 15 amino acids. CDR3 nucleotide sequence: TGCGCCAGCAGCCAAGGAAACGGGATACGGGAGACCCAGTACTTC. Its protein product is CASSQGNGIRETQYF.

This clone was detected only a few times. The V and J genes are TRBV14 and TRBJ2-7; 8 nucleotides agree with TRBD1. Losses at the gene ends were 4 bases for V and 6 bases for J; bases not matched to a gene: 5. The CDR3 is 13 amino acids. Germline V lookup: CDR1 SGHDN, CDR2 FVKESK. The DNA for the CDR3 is TGTGCCAGCAGCCGCCGGACAGGGTCCGAGCAGTACTTC. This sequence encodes CASSRRTGSEQYF.

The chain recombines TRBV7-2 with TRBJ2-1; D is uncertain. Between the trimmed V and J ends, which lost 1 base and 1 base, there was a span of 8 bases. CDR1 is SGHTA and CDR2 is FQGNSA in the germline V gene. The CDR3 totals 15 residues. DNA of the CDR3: TGTGCCAGCAGCTTAGGTCTACCATCCTACAATGAGCAGTTCTTC. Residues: CASSLGLPSYNEQFF.

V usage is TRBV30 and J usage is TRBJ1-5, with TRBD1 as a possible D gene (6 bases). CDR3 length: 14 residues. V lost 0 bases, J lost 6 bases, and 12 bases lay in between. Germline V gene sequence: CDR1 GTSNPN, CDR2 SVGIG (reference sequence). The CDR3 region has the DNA TGTGCCTGGAGTGTAGGCCACAGGGCTCAGCCCCAGCATTTT. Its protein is CAWSVGHRAQPQHF.

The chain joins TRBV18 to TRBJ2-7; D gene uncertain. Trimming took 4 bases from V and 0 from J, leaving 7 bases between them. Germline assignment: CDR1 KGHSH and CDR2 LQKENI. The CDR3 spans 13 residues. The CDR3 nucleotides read TGTGCCAGCTCACAGGTAATCTCCTACGAGCAGTACTTC. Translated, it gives CASSQVISYEQYF.

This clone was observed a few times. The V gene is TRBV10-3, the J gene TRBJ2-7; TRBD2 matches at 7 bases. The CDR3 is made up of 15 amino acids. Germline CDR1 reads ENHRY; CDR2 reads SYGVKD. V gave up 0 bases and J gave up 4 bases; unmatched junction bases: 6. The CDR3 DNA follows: TGTGCCATCAGTGAGTCGATGCGGGAGTCATACGAGCAGTACTTC. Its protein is CAISESMRESYEQYF.

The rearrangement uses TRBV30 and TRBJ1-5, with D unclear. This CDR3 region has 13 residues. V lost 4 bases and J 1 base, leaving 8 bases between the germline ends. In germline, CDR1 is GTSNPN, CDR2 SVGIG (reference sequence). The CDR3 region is CAWTQSSNQPQHF. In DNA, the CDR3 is TGTGCCTGGACCCAGAGCAGCAATCAGCCCCAGCATTTT.

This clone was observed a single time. The CDR3 is CSVEVSGIPNGYTF. DNA of the CDR3: TGCAGCGTTGAAGTGAGCGGGATTCCCAATGGCTACACCTTC. The V gene is TRBV29-1, the J gene TRBJ1-2; D unclear. In germline, CDR1 is SQVTM, CDR2 ANQGSEA. This CDR3 spans 14 amino acids. The V gene lost 1 base and the J gene lost 6 bases, with 15 bases spanning the gap.